Listed below are T cell receptor beta chains from one sample, sequenced in a study of T-cell memory formation after mild COVID-19. One entry per CDR3 protein, called by TCRdb with MiXCR from the 5' RACE reads. The sample shows about 420,000 distinct CDR3 sequences, about a quarter of them seen only once. The specimen was PBMCs or a T cell subset sorted from them (not recorded which). The receptors here all came from an adult woman who had mild COVID-19 (a few samples of this study predate the infection). Cell type and time point are not known. Both conserved end residues are part of each CDR3. A D gene is named only where the DNA matches it firmly. The size entry is marked missing in some rows and otherwise reads once, few, many or a size class.

few	-	TRBJ2-1	TRBV5-1	CASSLPGPLNEQFF	TGCGCCAGCAGCTTGCCCGGGCCCCTCAATGAGCAGTTCTTC
-	-	TRBJ1-1	TRBV7-9	CASSLGSPREAFF	TGTGCCAGCAGCTTAGGTTCCCCTCGGGAAGCTTTCTTT
few	TRBD2	TRBJ2-7	TRBV6-2/TRBV6-3	CASSGRAYEQYF	TGTGCCAGTAGCGGGAGGGCCTACGAGCAGTACTTC
-	-	TRBJ2-7	TRBV6-5	CASSYGGFGYEQYF	TGTGCCAGCAGTTACGGGGGTTTTGGGTACGAGCAGTACTTC
-	-	TRBJ1-2	TRBV12-3/TRBV12-4	CASNTQGIDGYTF	TGTGCCAGCAATACACAGGGAATTGATGGCTACACCTTC
-	-	TRBJ2-7	TRBV4-1	CASSQLRSSYEQYF	TGCGCCAGCAGCCAATTAAGGTCCTCCTACGAGCAGTACTTC
-	TRBD1	TRBJ1-2	TRBV4-3	CASSQDNRGLNYGYTF	TGCGCCAGCAGCCAAGATAACAGGGGGCTTAACTATGGCTACACCTTC
many	-	TRBJ1-2	TRBV2	CASRNNPGQGYGYTF	TGTGCCAGCAGGAATAATCCGGGACAAGGATATGGCTACACCTTC
few	-	TRBJ1-4	TRBV6-5	CASSYSNRDNEKLFF	TGTGCCAGCAGTTACTCGAACAGGGATAACGAAAAACTGTTTTTT
-	TRBD2	TRBJ2-7	TRBV6-6	CASSTTSGNYEQYF	TGTGCCAGCAGCACCACTAGCGGGAACTACGAGCAGTACTTC
-	-	TRBJ1-4	TRBV4-1	CASSQALTGSGEKLFF	TGCGCCAGCAGCCAGGCTTTAACAGGGTCAGGTGAAAAACTGTTTTTT
many	TRBD2	TRBJ2-1	TRBV7-8	CASSFSGSSYNEQFF	TGTGCCAGCAGCTTTAGCGGGAGCTCCTACAATGAGCAGTTCTTC
-	TRBD2	TRBJ2-3	TRBV9	CASSEGAWLGLAGITQYF	TGTGCCAGCAGCGAAGGGGCTTGGCTGGGGCTAGCGGGGATTACGCAGTATTTT
many	TRBD2	TRBJ2-5	TRBV24-1	CATSDLADPETQYF	TGTGCCACCAGTGATCTAGCGGATCCGGAGACCCAGTACTTC
few	-	TRBJ1-4	TRBV7-6	CASTPEPNEKLFF	TGTGCCAGCACCCCTGAGCCTAATGAAAAACTGTTTTTT
few	TRBD1	TRBJ2-1	TRBV7-2	CASPGGRYNEQFF	TGTGCCAGCCCAGGGGGCAGGTACAATGAGCAGTTCTTC
few	TRBD2	TRBJ2-3	TRBV20-1	CSAGGVLAGADTQYF	TGCAGTGCTGGGGGGGTATTAGCGGGAGCAGATACGCAGTATTTT
few	-	TRBJ2-2	TRBV4-1	CASSQPRGAPNTGELFF	TGCGCCAGCAGCCAACCACGGGGGGCCCCTAACACCGGGGAGCTGTTTTTT
once	TRBD2	TRBJ2-2	TRBV24-1	CATSDLSPGLAGNTGELFF	TGTGCCACCAGTGATTTGTCCCCGGGACTAGCGGGGAACACCGGGGAGCTGTTTTTT
-	TRBD1	TRBJ1-3	TRBV12-3/TRBV12-4	CASKPGGTASGNTIYF	TGTGCCAGCAAACCTGGCGGGACAGCATCAGGAAACACCATATATTTT
-	TRBD2	TRBJ2-3	TRBV6-5	CASSYGSSGRTDTQYF	TGTGCCAGCAGTTACGGGTCTAGCGGGAGGACAGATACGCAGTATTTT
-	-	TRBJ1-1	TRBV5-1	CASSLLWEDTEAFF	TGCGCCAGCAGCTTGTTATGGGAGGACACTGAAGCTTTCTTT
-	-	TRBJ2-3	TRBV11-2	CASSLGLPWEYF	TGTGCCAGCAGCTTGGGACTCCCCTGGGAGTATTTT
-	TRBD2	TRBJ2-5	TRBV12-3/TRBV12-4	CASQAGGERETQYF	TGTGCCAGCCAAGCGGGGGGGGAGAGAGAGACCCAGTACTTC
few	-	TRBJ2-5	TRBV6-6	CASSYSRSSGGVVQYF	TGTGCCAGCAGTTACTCGAGGTCCTCGGGCGGGGTGGTCCAGTACTTC
once	-	TRBJ2-1	TRBV7-8	CASSLSFLDNEQFF	TGTGCCAGCAGCTTAAGCTTTTTGGACAATGAGCAGTTCTTC
few	-	TRBJ1-1	TRBV7-9	CASSLEGGLEAFF	TGTGCCAGCAGCCTCGAGGGGGGACTGGAAGCTTTCTTT
few	TRBD2	TRBJ2-7	TRBV19	CASSMEREGSYEQYF	TGTGCCAGTAGTATGGAGCGGGAAGGGTCCTACGAGCAGTACTTC
few	-	TRBJ1-5	TRBV7-9	CATWDGYQPQHF	TGTGCCACCTGGGACGGGTATCAGCCCCAGCATTTT